The 21 T cell receptor beta chains reported below all come from one sample, sequenced in a study of T cell changes during pregnancy in multiple sclerosis. Repertoires were generated with immunoSEQ multiplex PCR, while TCRdb's copy carries only in-frame clones and drops some. Of over 15,000 clones detected, around 90% appear once; the ten largest clones hold roughly 5%. The source material was CD8+ T cells from peripheral blood mononuclear cells, sampled after pregnancy. These receptors originate from a female donor in good health, enrolled as a control in a pregnancy study.

The chain employs TRBV9 and TRBJ1-2; TRBD1 matches 8 bases. The CDR3 runs 13 residues. Germline V CDR1 and CDR2: SGDLS, YYNGEE. The J segment lost 3 bases and the V segment lost 4 bases, leaving 2 bases of the junction unmatched. The CDR3 region is CASSPDRDYGYTF. As DNA, the CDR3 is TGTGCCAGCAGCCCGGACAGGGACTATGGCTACACCTTC.

This clone has just a few counts. The gene calls are TRBV5-4 and TRBJ1-1, with 7 bases that match TRBD1. Trimming removed 0 bases from V and 9 bases from J; junction bases left unmatched: 8. The CDR3 contains 14 residues. From germline, CDR1 is SGHNT and CDR2 YYREEE (reference sequence). The CDR3 sequence: CASSLGDSGGKAFF. CDR3 in DNA: TGTGCCAGCAGCTTGGGGGACAGTGGGGGGAAAGCTTTCTTT.

The chain carries TRBV9 and TRBJ1-6, with 10 bases lining up with TRBD1. V was pared by 3 bases and J by 6 bases, with 3 bases of the junction left unmatched. This CDR3 is built from 15 residues. Per germline, CDR1 SGDLS and CDR2 YYNGEE. The CDR3 DNA reads TGTGCCAGCAGCGACGGGACAGGGGTTAATTCACCCCTCCACTTT. Protein sequence: CASSDGTGVNSPLHF.

The chain joins TRBV7-8 to TRBJ2-1, with a possible D match to TRBD2 (7 bases). CDR3 size: 15 residues. Germline loops: CDR1 SGHVS, CDR2 FQNEAQ. Trimming pared 4 bases from V and 8 bases from J, leaving 18 bases between. The CDR3 reads CASSSPVRGADEQFF. Written as DNA, the CDR3 is TGTGCCAGCAGCTCGCCCGTTCGGGGGGCAGATGAGCAGTTCTTC.

In the case of this clone: Other DNA variants within this sample encode the same CDR3. This chain links TRBV5-1 with TRBJ2-1, with D maybe TRBD2 (5 bases). Trimming shortened V by 0 bases and J by 0 bases, and 13 bases separated the two germline ends. The length of the CDR3 is 17 residues. Germline V lookup: CDR1 SGHRS, CDR2 YFSETQ. CDR3 amino acids: CASSLEASGSSYNEQFF. The CDR3 nucleotides are TGCGCCAGCAGCTTGGAGGCCAGCGGTAGCTCCTACAATGAGCAGTTCTTC.

This rearrangement joins TRBV12-5 to TRBJ1-3; 7 bases fit TRBD1. There are 21 residues in the CDR3. V was pared by 0 bases and J by 3 bases, with 20 bases of the junction left unmatched. Germline V gene lookup returns CDR1 LGHNT and CDR2 FRNRAP. In DNA, the CDR3 is TGTGCTAGTGGTTTGGTATTAGAGCCAGACCGACAGGGCGCCTTTGGAAACACCATATATTTT. Translated, it gives CASGLVLEPDRQGAFGNTIYF. The full variable domain, its missing parts supplied by reference TRBV12-5 and TRBJ1-3, is DARVTQTPRHKVTEMGQEVTMRCQPILGHNTVFWYRQTMMQGLELLAYFRNRAPLDDSGMPKDRFSAEMPDATLATLKIQPSEPRDSAVYFCASGLVLEPDRQGAFGNTIYFGEGSWLTVV.

The chain carries TRBV13 and TRBJ2-7; D is possibly TRBD1 (6 bases). V lost 3 bases to trimming and J lost 4 bases, with 10 bases between them. The CDR3 runs to 13 residues. Germline assignment: CDR1 PRHDT and CDR2 FYEKMQ (reference sequence). In DNA form, the CDR3 reads TGTGCCAGCAGCTTTACCAGGGGTTACGAGCAGTACTTC. Residues: CASSFTRGYEQYF.

This rearrangement joins TRBV6-5 to TRBJ2-5, with 10 bases that match TRBD2. Germline lookup yields CDR1 MNHEY and CDR2 SVGAGI. Trimming took 8 bases from V and 4 from J; bases not matched to a gene: 7. CDR3 length: 14 residues. Here the CDR3 reads CASGLAGASETQYF. The CDR3 DNA follows: TGTGCCAGCGGTCTAGCGGGGGCTTCAGAGACCCAGTACTTC.

The chain uses TRBV29-1 and TRBJ1-5, with a weak D call TRBD1 (5 bases). CDR3 length: 13 amino acids. The V gene's germline CDR1 is SQVTM and CDR2 ANQGSEA. V was cut by 7 bases and J by 1 base, with 11 bases left in between. The CDR3 DNA follows: TGCAGCGACACAGGTATCAGCAATCAGCCCCAGCATTTT. Its protein is CSDTGISNQPQHF.

This chain links TRBV20-1 with TRBJ2-7; perhaps TRBD1 as D (6 bases). In germline, CDR1 is DFQATT, CDR2 SNEGSKA (reference sequence). V shed 6 bases and J shed 4 bases, with 10 bases lying between them. This CDR3 has 11 amino acids. The chain's CDR3 is CSAQTGYEQYF. Here the CDR3 DNA reads TGCAGTGCCCAGACAGGTTACGAGCAGTACTTC.

This clone was counted a single time. This chain uses TRBV7-2 with TRBJ2-3; 9 bases are a match to TRBD2. V was clipped by 4 bases and J by 1 base; unmatched bases: 6. The CDR3 covers 16 residues. Germline V CDR1 and CDR2: SGHTA, FQGNSA. The CDR3, as DNA: TGTGCCAGCAGCTACCGAGCGGGGGGTGGCACAGATACGCAGTATTTT. Amino acids: CASSYRAGGGTDTQYF. The full variable domain, in which reference TRBV7-2 and TRBJ2-3 provide the parts outside the CDR3, is GAGVSQSPSNKVTEKGKDVELRCDPISGHTALYWYRQSLGQGLEFLIYFQGNSAPDKSGLPSDRFSAERTGGSVSTLTIQRTQQEDSAVYLCASSYRAGGGTDTQYFGPGTRLTVL.

The J gene is TRBJ2-4, the V gene TRBV6-5, with a possible D match to TRBD2 (5 bases). Trimming cost V 0 bases and J 8 bases, with 17 bases left between them. Germline CDR1 reads MNHEY; CDR2 reads SVGAGI. This CDR3 spans 16 amino acids. The CDR3 reads CASSYSLQTVGDIQYF. The CDR3 DNA reads as TGTGCCAGCAGTTACTCTCTTCAAACGGTCGGGGACATTCAGTACTTC.

The V gene is TRBV5-6, the J gene TRBJ1-1, with 11 bases fitting TRBD1. The CDR3 extends over 14 amino acids. CDR1 and CDR2 (germline): SGHDT, YYEEEE. With V trimmed by 2 bases and J by 8 bases, 5 bases remained unmatched. CDR3 amino acids: CASSFYWDRGEAFF. CDR3 coding DNA: TGTGCCAGCAGCTTTTATTGGGACAGGGGGGAAGCTTTCTTT.

CDR3 sequence: CASSQDPGVGRGYTF. The CDR3 DNA reads TGCGCCAGCAGCCAAGATCCGGGGGTGGGTCGTGGCTACACCTTC. This sequence joins TRBV4-3 and TRBJ1-2; D is possibly TRBD1 (5 bases). There are 15 residues in the CDR3. Per germline, CDR1 LGHNA and CDR2 YSLEER. The V end was cut by 0 bases, the J end by 7 bases, with 15 bases between.

The rearrangement links TRBV9 to TRBJ1-1; D gene uncertain. Germline CDR1 SGDLS, CDR2 YYNGEE. The CDR3 covers 14 residues. The V gene lost 3 bases and the J gene lost 1 base, with 10 bases spanning the gap. In DNA form, the CDR3 reads TGTGCCAGCAGCGCAGATATCGAGAACACTGAAGCTTTCTTT. Amino acid sequence: CASSADIENTEAFF.

The rearrangement links TRBV4-3 to TRBJ1-1; perhaps TRBD1 as D (6 bases). CDR3 length: 13 residues. Germline CDR1 is LGHNA and CDR2 is YSLEER. The V and J ends lost 1 base and 5 bases respectively, with 8 bases between them. In DNA form, the CDR3 reads TGCGCCAGCAGCCAAGTTAGGGGGACTGAAGCTTTCTTT. It specifies CASSQVRGTEAFF.

CDR3 residues: CASSFGTALSPLHF. The CDR3 bases are TGTGCCAGCAGCTTCGGGACAGCGTTATCACCCCTCCACTTT. This sequence joins TRBV7-6 and TRBJ1-6, with 7 bases fitting TRBD1. The V gene end was trimmed by 3 bases and the J gene end by 10 bases; junction bases not matched to a gene: 6. From germline, CDR1 is SGHVS and CDR2 FNYEAQ. The CDR3 has 14 residues.

This clone has just a few counts. J is TRBJ2-7 and V is TRBV6-5, with D perhaps matching TRBD1 (6 bases). There are 15 residues in the CDR3. The V gene's germline CDR1 is MNHEY and CDR2 SVGAGI. The germline V and J ends were trimmed by 6 bases and 3 bases, with 18 bases remaining between them. CDR3 DNA sequence: TGTGCCAGCAGCCTTAGACAGGTCCTTTACTACGAGCAGTACTTC. Translating gives CASSLRQVLYYEQYF.

The V and J genes are TRBV5-6 and TRBJ1-2; D is perhaps TRBD1 (5 bases). This CDR3 spans 13 amino acids. With 0 bases removed from V and 7 bases from J, the gap between germline ends came to 10 bases. Germline assignment: CDR1 SGHDT and CDR2 YYEEEE. CDR3 loop: CASSLGQGGGYTF. The CDR3, as DNA: TGTGCCAGCAGCTTGGGCCAGGGAGGTGGCTACACCTTC.

The chain uses TRBV5-6 and TRBJ2-5; unclear D gene. With 0 bases removed from V and 11 bases from J, the gap between germline ends came to 11 bases. CDR1 and CDR2 (germline): SGHDT, YYEEEE. The CDR3 has 12 residues. CDR3 residues: CASSLATVEQYF. CDR3 nucleotides: TGTGCCAGCAGCTTGGCTACCGTGGAGCAGTACTTC.

This clone was picked up a small number of times. The chain couples TRBV18 to TRBJ2-1; 14 bases fit TRBD2. CDR1 KGHSH and CDR2 LQKENI come from the germline V gene. V lost 6 bases to trimming and J lost 8 bases; unmatched junction nucleotides: 9. The CDR3 has 16 residues. The CDR3 DNA reads TGTGCCAGCTCCCCCTCCGGGACTAGCGGGAGCGATGAGCAGTTCTTC. Its protein is CASSPSGTSGSDEQFF. Looking up the rest from reference TRBV18 and TRBJ2-1 gives the full variable domain: NAGVMQNPRHLVRRRGQEARLRCSPMKGHSHVYWYRQLPEEGLKFMVYLQKENIIDESGMPKERFSAEFPKEGPSILRIQQVVRGDSAAYFCASSPSGTSGSDEQFFGPGTRLTVL.